This T cell receptor (beta chain) was observed in a study of regulatory T cells in long-lasting Graves disease (dated by TCRdb to about 2021). With regard to the full study: Persistent Graves' disease was defined as antithyroid drug treatment for over 5 years with persistently positive TSH receptor autoantibodies. The study was conducted in China and was registered as a clinical trial. A total of some 35 samples underwent TCR sequencing, from around 13 patients with persistent Graves' disease and approximately 20 patients with newly diagnosed Graves' disease. Antithyroid drugs had been taken for 10 to 13 years on average by persistent Graves' disease patients in the clinical cohort. Peripheral blood TCR sequencing and RNA sequencing compared persistent Graves' disease patients with newly diagnosed Graves' disease patients.

This clonotype was seen more than once but under ten times. What antigen it recognizes has not been identified. No much larger clonotype is one base removed from it; base qualities were not supplied. Here is what the overall study found, with its caveats: As a limitation, the authors acknowledged that the small sample size may reduce accuracy. Sequencing and analysis were restricted to the TCR beta chain. Only peripheral blood was studied, because thyroid tissue, the primary lesion, was inaccessible. Persistent patients shared more public clonotypes among themselves (2,741) than newly diagnosed patients did (more than 950). Preferential use of TRBV28, TRBJ1-2 and TRBJ2-5 was observed in persistent disease, whereas TRBV20-1 and TRBJ2-1 were favored in newly diagnosed disease. Compared with newly diagnosed patients, patients with persistent Graves' disease had lower TCR Shannon entropy and fewer highly expanded clones, which suggests clonal expansion.

The sample's time point label is to be understood as: persistent/refractory GD, antithyroid drugs over 5 years with positive TRAb. For both TCR sequencing and RNA sequencing, RNA was extracted from PBMCs in TRIzol. Graves' disease was diagnosed according to American Thyroid Association guidelines. The patients came from an endocrinology department in Xi'an, China. From each patient, approximately 9.9 milliliters of peripheral blood was collected into an EDTA anticoagulant tube. Ficoll Paque Plus density gradient separation was used to isolate PBMCs, and no further T cell sorting was done. An Agilent 2100 Bioanalyzer and agarose gel were used to check RNA quality, and a NanoDrop 2000 was used to measure RNA concentration. The library was produced with multiplex PCR. Sequencing relied on an Illumina HiSeq 4000. CDR3 regions were amplified by Arm-PCR with iRepertoire HTBI primers to construct TCR beta libraries. Before sequencing, the PCR products underwent gel purification. The authors' pipeline ran thus. Gene usage analysis of CDR3 amino acid clonotypes relied on the approximately 60 TRBV and 13 to 15 TRBJ segments identified across samples. COPE and FqMerger were used to merge filtered high-quality paired reads into contigs. BLAST was used to align contigs to IMGT TRBV, TRBD and TRBJ reference genes, with CDR3 defined following IMGT. Any clonotype with a frequency above 0.1% was counted as a highly expanded clone. Shannon entropy served as the measure of repertoire diversity, while the Gini coefficient captured V-J evenness. A clonotype found in more than one individual was treated as public. TCRdb reworked the public reads: Q25 trimming with fastp, MiXCR clone assembly, productive beta chains retained. Duplicate CDR3 protein sequences are folded into a single record with the most common DNA and genes. It is TCRdb's table, rather than the study itself, that gives the V and J calls and clone size. The sample table shows a few hundred thousand distinct CDR3 sequences, and about a fifth are seen once. Over 6% of the sample is taken by the ten largest.

V trim: 4 bases; J trim: 0 bases; unmatched bases: 8. CDR3 length: 18 amino acids, cysteine to phenylalanine. Only the CDR3 DNA stays, 54 bases, in frame from base 1. CDR1 SGHAT and CDR2 FQNNGV were looked up in the germline V gene. The receptor chain draws on TRBV11-2 and TRBJ2-2, and TRBD1 matches 10 of the central bases. The sample consisted of peripheral blood mononuclear cells (PBMCs), taken when the disease was refractory, from a patient treated with antithyroid drugs. The TCR was taken from a female donor with Graves disease. The CDR3 here reads CASSSAPGQGSNTGELFF. The sequenced DNA is TGTGCCAGCAGCTCAGCTCCGGGACAGGGGTCGAACACCGGGGAGCTGTTTTTT.